This T cell receptor (beta chain) is drawn from a study of untreated major depressive disorder. Data came from immunoSEQ multiplex PCR; TCRdb stores just in-frame clones and leaves some out. This sample yields approximately 21,000 clones, of which roughly 90% are seen a single time; more than 0.45% belongs to the top ten. This CDR3 is 15 amino acids long. V was clipped by 3 bases and J by 4 bases, with 14 bases between them. Germline CDR1 and CDR2: SGHNT and YENEEA. The source of this sequence is a woman in her thirties or forties in good health. The chain combines TRBV11-3 with TRBJ2-3; the D is unclear. Sequencing used CD4+ T cells from PBMCs. CDR3 sequence reads: CASSFQPTLPDTQYF. CDR3 in DNA: TGTGCCAGCAGCTTTCAACCGACGCTACCAGATACGCAGTATTTT.